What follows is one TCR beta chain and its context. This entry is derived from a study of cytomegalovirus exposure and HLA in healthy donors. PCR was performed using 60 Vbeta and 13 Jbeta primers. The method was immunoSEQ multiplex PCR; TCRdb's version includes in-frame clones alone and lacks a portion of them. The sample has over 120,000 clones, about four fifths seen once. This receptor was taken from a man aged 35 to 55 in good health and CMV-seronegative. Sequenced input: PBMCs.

This CDR3 reads CASSKGPGDNEQFF. The CDR3 DNA reads TGCGCCAGCAGCAAAGGGCCCGGGGACAATGAGCAGTTCTTC. V is TRBV5-1 and J is TRBJ2-1; a weak D match, TRBD2 (5 bases). The length of the CDR3 is 14 residues. Germline lookup yields CDR1 SGHRS and CDR2 YFSETQ. Trimming stripped 4 bases from V and 5 bases from J, with 13 bases between.